The sequence of this TCR beta chain was determined in a study of CD8 T cells in Susac syndrome. V dropped 10 bases and J dropped 8 bases, with 17 bases sitting between them. The CDR3 has 12 amino acids. The RNA, about 0.5 to 1 ug, was put through reverse transcription using random hexamers. TCRdb reprocessed the immunoSEQ multiplex PCR reads via MiXCR and lists one record per CDR3 protein. Of around 150,000 distinct CDR3 sequences listed, 80% to 95% were seen once; the top ten hold around 0.13%. The source is a human donor in good health. The rearrangement uses TRBV12-3 or TRBV12-4 and TRBJ1-2; no clear D. The sequencing sample was made of CD4+ T cells from PBMCs. The CDR3 DNA sequence: TGTGCCACCCGCCCAGGAGCTAGGGGCTACACCTTC. It is translated as CATRPGARGYTF.